This TCR beta chain was identified in a study of post-analysis software for immune sequencing data. The study, taken as a whole, reports: Compared with controls, patients had more of 4 to 6 TRBV segments, including TRBV5-6, TRBV5-1 and TRBV20-1.

About this clonotype itself: What it binds is unknown.

cDNA libraries for TCR beta contained unique molecular identifiers. One entry per CDR3 protein results from TCRdb running MiXCR on the PCR reads. The data contain 500,000 to 600,000 distinct CDR3 sequences, roughly 40% of them singletons. V lost 3 bases to trimming and J lost 0 bases, with 5 bases between them. CDR3 length: 13 residues. The source material was blood. The chain combines TRBV12-3 or TRBV12-4 with TRBJ1-2, with D unresolved. The sequence was collected from a girl aged 10 to 17 with multiple sclerosis. The CDR3 protein is CASSFPANYGYTF. The CDR3 coding sequence is TGTGCCAGCAGTTTCCCGGCTAACTATGGCTACACCTTC.